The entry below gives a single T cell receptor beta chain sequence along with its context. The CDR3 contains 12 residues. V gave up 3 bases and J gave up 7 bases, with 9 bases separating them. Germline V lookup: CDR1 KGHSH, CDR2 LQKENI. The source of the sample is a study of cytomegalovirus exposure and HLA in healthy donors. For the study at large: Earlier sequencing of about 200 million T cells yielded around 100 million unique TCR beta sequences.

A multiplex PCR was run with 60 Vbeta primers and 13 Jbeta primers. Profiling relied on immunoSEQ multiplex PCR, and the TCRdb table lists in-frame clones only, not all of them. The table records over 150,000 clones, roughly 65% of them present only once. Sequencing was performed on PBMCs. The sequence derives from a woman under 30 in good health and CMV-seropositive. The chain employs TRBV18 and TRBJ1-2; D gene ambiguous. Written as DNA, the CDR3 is TGTGCCAGCTCACCTTCGAGCCCTGGCTACACCTTC. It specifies CASSPSSPGYTF.